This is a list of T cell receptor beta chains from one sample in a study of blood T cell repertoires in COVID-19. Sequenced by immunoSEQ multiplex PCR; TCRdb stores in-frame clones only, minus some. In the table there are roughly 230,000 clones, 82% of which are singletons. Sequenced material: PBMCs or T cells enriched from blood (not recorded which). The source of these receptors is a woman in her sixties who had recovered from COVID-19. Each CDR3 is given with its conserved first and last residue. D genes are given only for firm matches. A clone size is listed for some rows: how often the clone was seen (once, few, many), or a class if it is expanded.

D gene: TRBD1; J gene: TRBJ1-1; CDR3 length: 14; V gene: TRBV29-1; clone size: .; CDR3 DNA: TGCAGCGTTGAGCTGACAGGGCGGACCACTGAAGCTTTCTTT; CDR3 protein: CSVELTGRTTEAFF
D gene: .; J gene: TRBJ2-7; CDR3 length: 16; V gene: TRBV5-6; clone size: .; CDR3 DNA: TGTGCCAGCAGCTCCCCTACGGCGCGGGGCCCCTACGAGCAGTACTTC; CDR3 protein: CASSSPTARGPYEQYF
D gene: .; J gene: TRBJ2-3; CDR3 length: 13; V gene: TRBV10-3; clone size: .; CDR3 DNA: TGTGCCATCAGTGAGTTAACTAGAGATACGCAGTATTTT; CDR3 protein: CAISELTRDTQYF
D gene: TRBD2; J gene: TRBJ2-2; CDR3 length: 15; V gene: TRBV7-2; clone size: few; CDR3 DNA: TGTGCCAGCAGCCCGGGACTATTGGACACCGGGGAGCTGTTTTTT; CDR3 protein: CASSPGLLDTGELFF
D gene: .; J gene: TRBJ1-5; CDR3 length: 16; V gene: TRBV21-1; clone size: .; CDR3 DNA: TGTGCCAGCAGCGACAGGGTACCCTATAGCAATCAGCCCCAGCATTTT; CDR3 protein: CASSDRVPYSNQPQHF
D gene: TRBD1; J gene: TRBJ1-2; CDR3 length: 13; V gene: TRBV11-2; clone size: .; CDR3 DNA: TGTGCCAGCAGCCAACAGGGGACGAGTGGCTACACCTTC; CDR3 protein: CASSQQGTSGYTF
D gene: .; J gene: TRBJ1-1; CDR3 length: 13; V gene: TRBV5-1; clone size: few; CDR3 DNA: TGCGCCAGCAGCCGTATACCGGGTGTAGAAGCTTTCTTT; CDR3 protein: CASSRIPGVEAFF
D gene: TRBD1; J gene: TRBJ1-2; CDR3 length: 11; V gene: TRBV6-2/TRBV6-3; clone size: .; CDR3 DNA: TGTGCCAGCAGTCGATGGACAGGGGAAACCTTC; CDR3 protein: CASSRWTGETF
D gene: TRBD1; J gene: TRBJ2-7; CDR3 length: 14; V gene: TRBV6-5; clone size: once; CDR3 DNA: TGTGCCAGCCTCCGGGACAGGGGTCCTTACGAGCAGTACTTC; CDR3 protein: CASLRDRGPYEQYF
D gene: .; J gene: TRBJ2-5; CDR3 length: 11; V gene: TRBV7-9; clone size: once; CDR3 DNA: TGTGCCAGCAGCGCCGCGGGGACCCAGTACTTC; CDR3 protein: CASSAAGTQYF
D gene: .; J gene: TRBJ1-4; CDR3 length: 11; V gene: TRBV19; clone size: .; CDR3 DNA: TGTGCCAGTAGAGAGGGTGTGGAACTGTTTTTT; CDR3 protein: CASREGVELFF
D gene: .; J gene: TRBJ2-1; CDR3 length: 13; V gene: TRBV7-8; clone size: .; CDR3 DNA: TGTGCCAGCAGCTTAGGGCCCTACAATGAGCAGTTCTTC; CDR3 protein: CASSLGPYNEQFF
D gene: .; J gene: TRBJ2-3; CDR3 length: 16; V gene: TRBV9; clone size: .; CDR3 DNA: TGTGCCAGCAGCGTATTTCCCGGACTAAGCACAGATACGCAGTATTTT; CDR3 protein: CASSVFPGLSTDTQYF
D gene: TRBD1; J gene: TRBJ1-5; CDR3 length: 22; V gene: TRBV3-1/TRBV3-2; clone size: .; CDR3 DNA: TGTGCCAGCAGCCAGAGTCACGCCAGGACGTGGGACAGGGACTCTAGCAATCAGCCCCAGCATTTT; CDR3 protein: CASSQSHARTWDRDSSNQPQHF
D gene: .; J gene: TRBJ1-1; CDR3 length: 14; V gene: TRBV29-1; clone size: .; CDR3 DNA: TGCAGCGTTGAGGGGGGGCGTAAGAACACTGAAGCTTTCTTT; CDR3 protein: CSVEGGRKNTEAFF
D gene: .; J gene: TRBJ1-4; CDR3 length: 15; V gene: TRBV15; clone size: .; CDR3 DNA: TGTGCCACCAGTTGGCGCCACGGGACTAATGAAAAACTGTTTTTT; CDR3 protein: CATSWRHGTNEKLFF
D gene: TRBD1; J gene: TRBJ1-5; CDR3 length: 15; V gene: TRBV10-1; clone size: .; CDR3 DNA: TGCGCCAGCGGAGAAAACCGGACAGGGAGACAGCCCCAGCATTTT; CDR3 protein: CASGENRTGRQPQHF
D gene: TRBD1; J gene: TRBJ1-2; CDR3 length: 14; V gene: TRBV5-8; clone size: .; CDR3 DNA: TGTGCCAGCAGCTCCCGACAGGGCCGGGATGGCTACACCTTC; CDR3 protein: CASSSRQGRDGYTF
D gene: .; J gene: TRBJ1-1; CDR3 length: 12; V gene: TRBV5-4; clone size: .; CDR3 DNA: TGTGCCAGCAGCTTCCAGGACACTGAAGCTTTCTTT; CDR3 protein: CASSFQDTEAFF
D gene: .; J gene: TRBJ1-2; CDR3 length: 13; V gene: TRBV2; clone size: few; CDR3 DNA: TGTGCCAGCAGAGAGGGTGCTAACTATGGCTACACCTTC; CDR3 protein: CASREGANYGYTF